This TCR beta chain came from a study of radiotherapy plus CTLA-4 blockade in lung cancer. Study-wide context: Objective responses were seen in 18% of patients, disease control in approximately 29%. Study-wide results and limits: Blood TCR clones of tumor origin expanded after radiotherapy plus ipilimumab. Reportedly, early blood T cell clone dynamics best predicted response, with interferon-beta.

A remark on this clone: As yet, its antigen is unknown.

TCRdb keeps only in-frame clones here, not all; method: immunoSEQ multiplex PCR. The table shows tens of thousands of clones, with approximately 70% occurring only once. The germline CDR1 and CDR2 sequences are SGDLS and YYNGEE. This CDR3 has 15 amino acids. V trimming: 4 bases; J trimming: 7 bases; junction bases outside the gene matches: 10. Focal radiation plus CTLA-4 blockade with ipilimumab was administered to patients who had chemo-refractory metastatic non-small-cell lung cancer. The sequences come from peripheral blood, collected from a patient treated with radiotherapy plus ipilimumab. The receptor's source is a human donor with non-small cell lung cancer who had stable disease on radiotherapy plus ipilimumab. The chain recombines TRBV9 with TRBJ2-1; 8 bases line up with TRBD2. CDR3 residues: CASSSLSGALNEQFF. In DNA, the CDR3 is TGTGCCAGCAGCTCCCTTAGCGGGGCCCTGAATGAGCAGTTCTTC. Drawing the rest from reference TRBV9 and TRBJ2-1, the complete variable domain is DSGVTQTPKHLITATGQRVTLRCSPRSGDLSVYWYQQSLDQGLQFLIQYYNGEERAKGNILERFSAQQFPDLHSELNLSSLELGDSALYFCASSSLSGALNEQFFGPGTRLTVL.